The table lists the clone carrying this TCR beta chain with many counts. The source of the sample is a study of blood T cell repertoires in COVID-19. Original data processing: Reference gene primer amplification gave nucleated cell count estimates. Measured with immunoSEQ multiplex PCR; TCRdb has only the in-frame clones, and not every one. The DNA was the basis for D and trimming; V, J and clone size are from that table. The repertoire consists of 150,000 to 200,000 clones, with 70% to 90% occurring once and the leading ten covering less than 5.5%. The CDR3 covers 14 residues. V was pared by 8 bases and J by 9 bases, with 23 bases between. The germline V gene encodes CDR1 SQVTM and CDR2 ANQGSEA.

The clonotype originates from a human donor in a cohort sampled during active COVID-19. This chain links TRBV29-1 with TRBJ2-1, with D possibly matching TRBD2 (6 bases). The specimen sequenced was peripheral blood. CDR3 amino acids: CSPKDGGPAGEQFF. Written as DNA, the CDR3 is TGCAGCCCAAAGGACGGAGGTCCAGCGGGTGAGCAGTTCTTC.